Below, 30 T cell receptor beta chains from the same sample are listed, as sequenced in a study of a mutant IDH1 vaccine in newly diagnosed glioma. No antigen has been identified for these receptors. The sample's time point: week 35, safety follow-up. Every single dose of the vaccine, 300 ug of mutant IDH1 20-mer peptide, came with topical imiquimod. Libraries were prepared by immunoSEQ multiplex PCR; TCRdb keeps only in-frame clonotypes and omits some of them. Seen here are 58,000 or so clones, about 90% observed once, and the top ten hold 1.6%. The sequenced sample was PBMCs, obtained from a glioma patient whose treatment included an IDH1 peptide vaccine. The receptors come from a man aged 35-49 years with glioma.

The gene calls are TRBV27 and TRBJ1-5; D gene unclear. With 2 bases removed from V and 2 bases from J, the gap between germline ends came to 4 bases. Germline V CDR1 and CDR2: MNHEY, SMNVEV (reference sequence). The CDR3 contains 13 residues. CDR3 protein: CASSLAGNQPQHF. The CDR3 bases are TGTGCCAGCAGTTTAGCCGGCAATCAGCCCCAGCATTTT.

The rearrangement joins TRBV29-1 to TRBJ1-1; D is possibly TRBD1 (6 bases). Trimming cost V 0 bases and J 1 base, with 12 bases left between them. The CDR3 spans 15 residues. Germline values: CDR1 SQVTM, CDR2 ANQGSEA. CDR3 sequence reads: CSVEDAGAGNTEAFF. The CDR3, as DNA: TGCAGCGTTGAAGACGCAGGGGCAGGGAACACTGAAGCTTTCTTT.

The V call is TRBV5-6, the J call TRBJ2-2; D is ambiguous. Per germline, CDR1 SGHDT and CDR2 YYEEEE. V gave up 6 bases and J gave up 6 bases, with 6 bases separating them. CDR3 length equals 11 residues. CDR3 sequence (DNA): TGTGCCAGCACCAACTCCGGGGAGCTGTTTTTT. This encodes CASTNSGELFF. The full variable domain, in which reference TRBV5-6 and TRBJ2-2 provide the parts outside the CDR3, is DAGVTQSPTHLIKTRGQQVTLRCSPKSGHDTVSWYQQALGQGPQFIFQYYEEEERQRGNFPDRFSGHQFPNYSSELNVNALLLGDSALYLCASTNSGELFFGEGSRLTVL.

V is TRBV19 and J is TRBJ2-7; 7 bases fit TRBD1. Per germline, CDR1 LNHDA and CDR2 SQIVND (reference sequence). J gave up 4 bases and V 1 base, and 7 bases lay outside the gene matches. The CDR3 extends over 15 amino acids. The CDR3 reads CASSIAGTAPYEQYF. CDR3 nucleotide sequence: TGTGCCAGTAGTATAGCCGGGACAGCTCCATACGAGCAGTACTTC. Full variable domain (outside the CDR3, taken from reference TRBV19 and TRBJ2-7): DGGITQSPKYLFRKEGQNVTLSCEQNLNHDAMYWYRQDPGQGLRLIYYSQIVNDFQKGDIAEGYSVSREKKESFPLTVTSAQKNPTAFYLCASSIAGTAPYEQYFGPGTRLTVT.

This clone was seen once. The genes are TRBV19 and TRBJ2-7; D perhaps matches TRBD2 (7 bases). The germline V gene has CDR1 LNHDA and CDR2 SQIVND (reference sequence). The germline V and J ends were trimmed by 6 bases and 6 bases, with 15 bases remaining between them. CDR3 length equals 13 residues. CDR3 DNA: TGTGCCAGTAGCCCCCGGGGGGCTGGCGAGCAGTACTTC. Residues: CASSPRGAGEQYF.

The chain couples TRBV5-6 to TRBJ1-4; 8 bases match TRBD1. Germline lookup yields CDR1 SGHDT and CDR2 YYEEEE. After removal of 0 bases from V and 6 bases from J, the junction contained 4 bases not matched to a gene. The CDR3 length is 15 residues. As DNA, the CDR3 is TGTGCCAGCAGCTTGGTTACGGACAGGGATGAAAAACTGTTTTTT. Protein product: CASSLVTDRDEKLFF. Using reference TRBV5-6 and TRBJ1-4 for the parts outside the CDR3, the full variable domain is DAGVTQSPTHLIKTRGQQVTLRCSPKSGHDTVSWYQQALGQGPQFIFQYYEEEERQRGNFPDRFSGHQFPNYSSELNVNALLLGDSALYLCASSLVTDRDEKLFFGSGTQLSVL.

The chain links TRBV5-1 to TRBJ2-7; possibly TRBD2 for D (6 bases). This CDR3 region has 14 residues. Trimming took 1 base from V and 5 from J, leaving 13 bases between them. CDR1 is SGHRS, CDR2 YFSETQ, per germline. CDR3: CASSLPGLSNEQYF. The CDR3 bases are TGCGCCAGCAGCTTGCCGGGACTCAGTAACGAGCAGTACTTC.

The CDR3 coding sequence is TGCACCAGCAGCCAAGGCTTTAGCGGGAACTACGAGCAGTACTTC. Translating gives CTSSQGFSGNYEQYF. The gene calls are TRBV1 and TRBJ2-7; the listed D gene, TRBD2, was not tested against the DNA. TRBV1 represents a pseudogene. There are 15 residues in the CDR3.

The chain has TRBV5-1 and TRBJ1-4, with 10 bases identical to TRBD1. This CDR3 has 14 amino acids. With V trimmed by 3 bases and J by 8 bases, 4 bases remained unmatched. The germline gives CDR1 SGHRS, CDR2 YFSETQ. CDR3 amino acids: CASSWTGGEEKLFF. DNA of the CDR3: TGCGCCAGCAGCTGGACAGGGGGAGAGGAAAAACTGTTTTTT.

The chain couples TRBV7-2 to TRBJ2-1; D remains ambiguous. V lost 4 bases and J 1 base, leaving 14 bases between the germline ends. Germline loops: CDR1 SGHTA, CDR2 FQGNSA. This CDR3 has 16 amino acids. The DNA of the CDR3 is TGTGCCAGCAGCTCCCCCCGGCTCACTTCCTACAATGAGCAGTTCTTC. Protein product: CASSSPRLTSYNEQFF.

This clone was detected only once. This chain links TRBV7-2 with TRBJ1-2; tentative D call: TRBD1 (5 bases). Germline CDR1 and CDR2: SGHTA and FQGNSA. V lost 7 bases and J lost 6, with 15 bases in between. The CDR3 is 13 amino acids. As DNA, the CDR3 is TGTGCCAGCAACCTTGGGGGAGCGCATGGCTACACCTTC. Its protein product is CASNLGGAHGYTF.

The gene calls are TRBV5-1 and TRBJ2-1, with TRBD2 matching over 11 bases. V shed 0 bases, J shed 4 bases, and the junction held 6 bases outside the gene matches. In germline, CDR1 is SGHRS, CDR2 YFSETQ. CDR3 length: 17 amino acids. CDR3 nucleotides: TGCGCCAGCAGCTTGGTAGCGGGAGGGCCATCGTACAATGAGCAGTTCTTC. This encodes CASSLVAGGPSYNEQFF.

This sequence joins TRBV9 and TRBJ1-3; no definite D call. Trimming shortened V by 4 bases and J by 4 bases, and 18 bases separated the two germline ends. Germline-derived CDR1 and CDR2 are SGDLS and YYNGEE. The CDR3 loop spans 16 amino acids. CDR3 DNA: TGTGCCAGCAGCCCAATGCCGTTTGGGGTCGGAAACACCATATATTTT. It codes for CASSPMPFGVGNTIYF.

CDR3 loop: CASSLDHSGANVLTF. CDR3 DNA sequence: TGTGCCAGCAGCTTAGATCACTCTGGGGCCAACGTCCTGACTTTC. V is TRBV7-3 and J is TRBJ2-6; D ambiguous. Trimming took 2 bases from V and 0 from J, leaving 5 bases between them. Germline V CDR1 and CDR2: SGHTA, FQGTGA. The CDR3 is made up of 15 amino acids.

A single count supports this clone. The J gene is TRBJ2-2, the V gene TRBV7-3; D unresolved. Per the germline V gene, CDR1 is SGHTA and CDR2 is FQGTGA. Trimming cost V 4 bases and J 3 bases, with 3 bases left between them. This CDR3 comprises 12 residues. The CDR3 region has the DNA TGTGCCAGCAGCTCATACACCGGGGAGCTGTTTTTT. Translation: CASSSYTGELFF.

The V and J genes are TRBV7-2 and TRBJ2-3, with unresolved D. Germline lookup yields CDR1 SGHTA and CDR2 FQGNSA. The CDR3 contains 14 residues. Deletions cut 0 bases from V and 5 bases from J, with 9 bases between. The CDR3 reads CASSLALGVDTQYF. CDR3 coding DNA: TGTGCCAGCAGCTTAGCGCTGGGCGTAGATACGCAGTATTTT.

The CDR3 protein is CASTRWGTDTQYF. The CDR3 nucleotides are TGTGCCAGCACCCGATGGGGCACAGATACGCAGTATTTT. V usage is TRBV7-2 and J usage is TRBJ2-3; the D is unclear. Germline loops: CDR1 SGHTA, CDR2 FQGNSA. Trimming left V 7 bases short and J 1 base short, with 9 bases between. The CDR3 covers 13 residues.

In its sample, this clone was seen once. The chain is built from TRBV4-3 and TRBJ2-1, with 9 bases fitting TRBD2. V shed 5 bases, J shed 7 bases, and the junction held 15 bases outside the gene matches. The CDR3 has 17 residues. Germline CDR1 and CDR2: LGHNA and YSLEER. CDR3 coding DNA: TGCGCCAGCAGCACACGAGGGGGTGCGGGAGGGCGTAATGAGCAGTTCTTC. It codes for CASSTRGGAGGRNEQFF.

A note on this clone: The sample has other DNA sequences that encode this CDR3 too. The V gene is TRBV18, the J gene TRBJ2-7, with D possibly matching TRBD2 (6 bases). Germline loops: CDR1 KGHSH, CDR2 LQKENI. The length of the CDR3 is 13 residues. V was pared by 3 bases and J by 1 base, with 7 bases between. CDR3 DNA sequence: TGTGCCAGCTCACCGGGGACTTCCTACGAGCAGTACTTC. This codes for CASSPGTSYEQYF.

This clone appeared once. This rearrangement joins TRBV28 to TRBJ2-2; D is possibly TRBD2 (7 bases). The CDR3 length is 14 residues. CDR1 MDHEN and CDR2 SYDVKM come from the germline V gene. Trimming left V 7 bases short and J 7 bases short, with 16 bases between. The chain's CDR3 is CASTLRGANGELFF. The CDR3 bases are TGTGCCAGCACCCTCCGGGGGGCTAACGGGGAGCTGTTTTTT.

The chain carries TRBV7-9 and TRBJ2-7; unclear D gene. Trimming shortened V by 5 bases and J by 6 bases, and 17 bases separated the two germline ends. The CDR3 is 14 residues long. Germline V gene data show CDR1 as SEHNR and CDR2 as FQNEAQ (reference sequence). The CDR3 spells CASSPNASPAEQYF. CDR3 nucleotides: TGTGCCAGCAGCCCCAACGCAAGCCCGGCCGAGCAGTACTTC.

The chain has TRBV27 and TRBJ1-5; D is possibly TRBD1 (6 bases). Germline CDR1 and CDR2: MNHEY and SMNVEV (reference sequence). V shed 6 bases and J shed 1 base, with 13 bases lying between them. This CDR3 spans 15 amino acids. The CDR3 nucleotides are TGTGCCAGCAGGCCCGGGACAATAAGCAATCAGCCCCAGCATTTT. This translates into CASRPGTISNQPQHF.

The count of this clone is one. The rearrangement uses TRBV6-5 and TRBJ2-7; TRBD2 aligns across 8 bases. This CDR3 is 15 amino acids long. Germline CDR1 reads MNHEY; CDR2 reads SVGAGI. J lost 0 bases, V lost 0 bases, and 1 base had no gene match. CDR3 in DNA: TGTGCCAGCAGTTACTCTACTAGCGGCTCCTACGAGCAGTACTTC. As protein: CASSYSTSGSYEQYF.

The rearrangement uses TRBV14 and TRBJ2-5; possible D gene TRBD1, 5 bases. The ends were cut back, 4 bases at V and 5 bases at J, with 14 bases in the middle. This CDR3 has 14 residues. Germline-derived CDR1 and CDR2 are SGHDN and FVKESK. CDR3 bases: TGTGCCAGCAGCCGACCCCAGGGCCTCGAGACCCAGTACTTC. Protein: CASSRPQGLETQYF.

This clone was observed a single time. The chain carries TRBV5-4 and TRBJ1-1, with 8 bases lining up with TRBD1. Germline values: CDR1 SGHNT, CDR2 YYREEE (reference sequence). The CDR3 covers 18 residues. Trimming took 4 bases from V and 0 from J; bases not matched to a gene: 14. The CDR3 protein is CASSVLGQVLFMNTEAFF. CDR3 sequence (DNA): TGTGCCAGCAGCGTACTGGGACAGGTACTTTTCATGAACACTGAAGCTTTCTTT.

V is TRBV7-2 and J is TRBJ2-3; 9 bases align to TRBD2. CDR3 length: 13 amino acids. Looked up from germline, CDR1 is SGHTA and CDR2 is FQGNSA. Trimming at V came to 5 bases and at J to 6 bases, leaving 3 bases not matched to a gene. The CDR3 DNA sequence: TGTGCCAGCAGCCCGCGGGAGGGCGATACGCAGTATTTT. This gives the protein CASSPREGDTQYF.

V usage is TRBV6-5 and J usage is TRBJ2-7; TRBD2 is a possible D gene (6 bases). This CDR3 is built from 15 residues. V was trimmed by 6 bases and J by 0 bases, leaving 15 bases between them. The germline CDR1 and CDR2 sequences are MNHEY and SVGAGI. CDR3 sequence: CASRIGRGSSYEQYF. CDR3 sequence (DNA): TGTGCCAGCAGAATTGGGCGGGGCAGCTCCTACGAGCAGTACTTC.

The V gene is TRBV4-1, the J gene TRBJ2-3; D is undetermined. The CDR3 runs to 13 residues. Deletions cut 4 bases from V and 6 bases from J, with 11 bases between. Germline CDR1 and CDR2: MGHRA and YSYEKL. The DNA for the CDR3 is TGCGCCAGCAGCCTCCCCCCCTGGGATACGCAGTATTTT. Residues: CASSLPPWDTQYF.

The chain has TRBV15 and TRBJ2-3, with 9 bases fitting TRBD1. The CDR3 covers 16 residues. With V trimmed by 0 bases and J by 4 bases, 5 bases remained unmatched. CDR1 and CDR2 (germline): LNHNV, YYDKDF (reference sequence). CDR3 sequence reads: CATSREDRGVADTQYF. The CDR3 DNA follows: TGTGCCACCAGCAGAGAGGACAGGGGCGTAGCAGATACGCAGTATTTT. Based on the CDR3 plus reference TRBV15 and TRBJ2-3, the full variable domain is DAMVIQNPRYQVTQFGKPVTLSCSQTLNHNVMYWYQQKSSQAPKLLFHYYDKDFNNEADTPDNFQSRRPNTSFCFLDIRSPGLGDTAMYLCATSREDRGVADTQYFGPGTRLTVL.

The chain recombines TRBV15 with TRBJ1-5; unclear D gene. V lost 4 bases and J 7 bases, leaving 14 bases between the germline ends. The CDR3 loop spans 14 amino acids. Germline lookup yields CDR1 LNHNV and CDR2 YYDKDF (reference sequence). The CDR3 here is CATSNLREVQPQHF. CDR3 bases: TGTGCCACCAGCAACCTCAGAGAAGTGCAGCCCCAGCATTTT.